This T cell receptor (beta chain) emerged from a study of cytomegalovirus exposure and HLA in healthy donors. The study, taken as a whole, reports: In the roughly 120 validation repertoires, a later analysis found that first-cohort TCR clusters tended to co-occur. Cytomegalovirus-associated status was assigned to 150 to 200 TCR beta chains.

Clones were read by immunoSEQ multiplex PCR, and TCRdb kept only the in-frame ones, dropping some. This sample has over 120,000 clones, with 75% to 90% found just once. V lost 6 bases to trimming and J lost 7 bases; unmatched junction nucleotides: 7. CDR3 length: 15 residues. Looked up from germline, CDR1 is MDHEN and CDR2 is SYDVKM. With regard to this clone: Its antigen is not identified.

It was the roughly 110-subject validation cohort, separate from the approximately 620-subject first cohort, to which the donors belonged. This receptor was obtained from a woman under 40 in good health and CMV-seropositive. The chain has TRBV28 and TRBJ2-1, with 12 positions matching TRBD2. Sequencing input: PBMCs. DNA for the CDR3: TGTGCCAGCAGGACTAGCGGGAGAGGGGGTAATGAGCAGTTCTTC. Protein: CASRTSGRGGNEQFF.